Here is one TCR beta chain with its context. Different DNA sequences within this sample yield the same CDR3. Produced via immunoSEQ multiplex PCR; TCRdb's table is partial and in-frame only. The profile shows some 390,000 clones, about 88% of them singletons. Treatment specified: 15 to 20 received Ad26.COV2.S at low or high dose, single or two shots; about five received placebo; per-sample allocation not given. After the first vaccine or placebo injection, samples were drawn on day 63. This sample stems from a study of Ad26.COV2.S vaccination and SARS-CoV-2 variants. Study information: Administration of Ad26.COV2.S was intramuscular, either once or twice 56 days apart.

The sequences come from peripheral blood, collected in a trial of Ad26.COV2.S vaccine versus placebo. The TCR was taken from a person aged 18-60 years who received the Ad26.COV2.S COVID-19 vaccine or a placebo.

The CDR3 loop is CASSPDRDYGYTF. CDR3 DNA sequence: TGTGCCAGCTCACCGGACAGAGACTATGGCTACACCTTC. This chain uses TRBV18 with TRBJ1-2; D is possibly TRBD1 (6 bases). The V gene lost 3 bases and the J gene lost 3 bases, with 8 bases spanning the gap. The CDR3 contains 13 residues. Germline CDR1 reads KGHSH; CDR2 reads LQKENI.